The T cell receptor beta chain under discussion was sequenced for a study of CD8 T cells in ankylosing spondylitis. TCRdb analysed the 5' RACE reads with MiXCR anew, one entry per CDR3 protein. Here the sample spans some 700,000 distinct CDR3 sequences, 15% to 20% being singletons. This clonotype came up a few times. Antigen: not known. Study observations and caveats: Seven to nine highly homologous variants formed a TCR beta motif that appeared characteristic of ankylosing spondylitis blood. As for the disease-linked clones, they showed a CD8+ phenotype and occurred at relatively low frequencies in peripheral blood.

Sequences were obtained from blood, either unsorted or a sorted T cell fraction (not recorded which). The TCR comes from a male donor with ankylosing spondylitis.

The CDR3 loop is CASGRGSPSEKLFF. The CDR3 region has the DNA TGTGCCAGCGGTAGGGGCAGCCCCAGTGAAAAACTGTTTTTT. The chain combines TRBV27 with TRBJ1-4; possible D gene TRBD1, 5 bases. CDR1 and CDR2 (germline): MNHEY, SMNVEV (reference sequence). Trimming stripped 8 bases from V and 7 bases from J, with 17 bases between. The CDR3 loop spans 14 amino acids.